This is a list of T cell receptor beta chains from one sample in a study of blood T cells in healthy people across ages. TCRdb called the 5' RACE reads again in MiXCR, with one record for every CDR3 protein. The sample lists around 1,700,000 distinct CDR3 sequences, 28% occurring once. Material: blood. These receptors all stem from a woman aged 25 to 39 in good health. Each CDR3 is given with its conserved first and last residue. The D gene is left open where the match is weak. The size entry is marked missing in some rows and otherwise reads once, few, many or a size class.

d_call	clone_size	j_call	v_call	cdr3_nt	cdr3_aa
NA	NA	TRBJ1-6	TRBV15	TGTGCCACCAGCAGCTTTCCTGATTTAACCCTCCACTTT	CATSSFPDLTLHF
TRBD2	NA	TRBJ2-5	TRBV20-1	TGCAGTACACGGACTAGTGGGGTGAGGGAGACCCAGTACTTC	CSTRTSGVRETQYF
NA	NA	TRBJ2-6	TRBV27	TGTGCCAGCAGCGAGCTCTCTGGGGCCAACGTCCTGACTTTC	CASSELSGANVLTF
TRBD2	few	TRBJ2-3	TRBV9	TGTGCCAGCAGCGTTGGGGGCGGGAGGCGCACAGATACGCAGTATTTT	CASSVGGGRRTDTQYF
TRBD1	NA	TRBJ1-5	TRBV5-1	TGCGCCAGCAGCCCCCAGGACAGGGAAAGCAATCAGCCCCAGCATTTT	CASSPQDRESNQPQHF
NA	few	TRBJ2-1	TRBV5-1	TGCGCCAGCAGCTTGGGCCAGGACGGGGGTTTCGATGAGCAGTTCTTC	CASSLGQDGGFDEQFF
NA	NA	TRBJ2-3	TRBV27	TGTGCCAGCACTCTAGCAGGGAGCCCCGGTACGCAGTATTTT	CASTLAGSPGTQYF
TRBD1	NA	TRBJ1-2	TRBV29-1	TGCAGCGTTGACGACAGGGGATTAGCCAACAGATTGTGGGGACAGGGGGCGCCTGGCTACACCTTC	CSVDDRGLANRLWGQGAPGYTF
NA	NA	TRBJ1-1	TRBV3-1	TGTGCCAGCAGCCCCCTCCGGGGGAACACTGAAGCTTTCTTT	CASSPLRGNTEAFF
NA	many	TRBJ2-7	TRBV12-5	TGTGCTAGTGGTTTGGTACTTGGCAGATCCTACGAGCAGTACTTC	CASGLVLGRSYEQYF
NA	NA	TRBJ1-1	TRBV9	TGTGCCAGCAGCGTAGAGGAGTCAAACACTGAAGCTTTCTTT	CASSVEESNTEAFF
TRBD1	NA	TRBJ2-3	TRBV5-5	TGTGCCAGCAGGGATCGGACAGGGAGTCGAGATACGCAGTATTTT	CASRDRTGSRDTQYF
NA	many	TRBJ1-2	TRBV12-3/TRBV12-4	TGTGCCAGCAGCAATCGGAACGGCTACACCTTC	CASSNRNGYTF
NA	NA	TRBJ2-1	TRBV24-1	TGTGCCACCAGGGGGAAGGACAATGAGCAGTTCTTC	CATRGKDNEQFF
TRBD1	NA	TRBJ1-3	TRBV9	TGTGCCAGCAGCGTAGTTGAGACAGGGGGTTTCTCTGGAAACACCATATATTTT	CASSVVETGGFSGNTIYF
TRBD1	NA	TRBJ2-7	TRBV7-9	TGTGCCAGCAGCCCACCAGACAGGGAATCCTACGAGCAGTACTTC	CASSPPDRESYEQYF
TRBD2	NA	TRBJ2-7	TRBV5-1	TGCGCCAGCAGCCCCCTCCCGACTAGCGGGCATACCTACGAGCAGTACTTC	CASSPLPTSGHTYEQYF
TRBD1	NA	TRBJ2-7	TRBV7-8	TGTGCCAGCAGTAATACCGGGACAGGGGGCTACGAGCAGTACTTC	CASSNTGTGGYEQYF
NA	few	TRBJ2-5	TRBV5-1	TGCGCCAACGGCTTGTGGGGGCAAGAGACCCAGTACTTC	CANGLWGQETQYF
TRBD2	many	TRBJ2-1	TRBV20-1	TGCAGTGCGAGTCTAGCGGGGGGACCACTCTACAATGAGCAGTTCTTC	CSASLAGGPLYNEQFF
NA	NA	TRBJ1-1	TRBV18	TGTGCCAGCTCGGGGCCGATAAACACTGAAGCTTTCTTT	CASSGPINTEAFF
TRBD1	few	TRBJ2-5	TRBV2	TGTGCCAGCATGCGGACAGGGGAAGAGACCCAGTACTTC	CASMRTGEETQYF
TRBD2	few	TRBJ2-2	TRBV5-1	TGCGCCAGCAGCTTCTACTCCGGGACTACGAACGCCGGGGAGCTGTTTTTT	CASSFYSGTTNAGELFF
NA	few	TRBJ2-3	TRBV4-1	TGCGCCAGCAGCCAAAAGACATTCTCTACGTCTGACAGTAACACAGATACGCAGTATTTT	CASSQKTFSTSDSNTDTQYF
NA	NA	TRBJ1-5	TRBV5-1	TGCGCCAGTAGTACAGGGCCTGGGAGCAATCAGCCCCAGCATTTT	CASSTGPGSNQPQHF
TRBD2	NA	TRBJ2-2	TRBV20-1	TGCAGTGCTAGGCGTGGACTAGCGGGCACCGGGGAGCTGTTTTTT	CSARRGLAGTGELFF
NA	few	TRBJ1-2	TRBV4-2	TGTGCCAGCAGCCAAGGCGGGAGGGAGGGGGACTATGGCTACACCTTC	CASSQGGREGDYGYTF
NA	NA	TRBJ2-6	TRBV5-1	TGCGCCAGCAGCTTCAGGCAGGTCTCTGGGGCCAACGTCCTGACTTTC	CASSFRQVSGANVLTF
NA	many	TRBJ2-3	TRBV4-1	TGCGCCAGCAGCCAAGGAAGAGGAGATACGCAGTATTTT	CASSQGRGDTQYF
TRBD1	few	TRBJ1-1	TRBV7-9	TGTGCCAGCAGCCCACCACAGGGGATCGCTGAAGCTTTCTTT	CASSPPQGIAEAFF
TRBD1	few	TRBJ1-2	TRBV4-1	TGCGCCAGCAGCCGGGGACAGACACGTGCCAGTAGCATCTATGGCTACACCTTC	CASSRGQTRASSIYGYTF
NA	NA	TRBJ2-1	TRBV12-3/TRBV12-4	TGTGCCAGCCCCCCTGAGGTGCCCGCCGGGGTTAATGAGCAGTTCTTC	CASPPEVPAGVNEQFF
TRBD1	many	TRBJ2-1	TRBV29-1	TGCAGCGTTGGGGGACAGGGATTGTACAATGATCAGTTCTTC	CSVGGQGLYNDQFF
TRBD1	NA	TRBJ2-7	TRBV7-9	TGTGCCAGCAGCCTCGGACCTCCGAGGGACAGCAGCGAGCAGTACTTC	CASSLGPPRDSSEQYF
TRBD2	many	TRBJ2-7	TRBV7-4	TGTGCCAGCAGCCCTAGCGGGTCTAGATGGCACTACGAGCAGTACTTC	CASSPSGSRWHYEQYF
TRBD1	few	TRBJ1-5	TRBV6-5	TGTGCCAGCAGTTATCAACAGGGGAGCAATCAGCCCCAGCATTTT	CASSYQQGSNQPQHF
NA	few	TRBJ2-3	TRBV18	TGTGCCAGCTCACCGGGATCTGGTGGAGATACGCAGTATTTT	CASSPGSGGDTQYF
TRBD1	few	TRBJ1-2	TRBV5-1	TGCGCCAGCAGCTTGGGACAGGGAGATGGGGGCTACACCTTC	CASSLGQGDGGYTF